This T cell receptor beta chain is drawn from a study of OX40 agonist ivuxolimab in advanced cancers. Study overall: Patients took ivuxolimab, an agonistic anti-OX40 (CD134) antibody.

Some clones are missing from TCRdb's copy, which holds only in-frame ones; the method was immunoSEQ multiplex PCR. The table has some 86,000 clones, about 90% seen once. Germline V lookup: CDR1 SGHVS, CDR2 FNYEAQ. V shed 1 base and J 2 bases; nucleotides not matched to a gene: 2. The length of the CDR3 is 15 residues. For this clone: Antigen specificity is unknown.

Findings of the study overall: CD4+ and CD8+ T cells in blood underwent clonal expansion by week 6 at 0.1 to 3.0 mg/kg. There were, on average, more expanded clones in CD8+ T cells than in CD4+.

The chain combines TRBV7-6 with TRBJ2-7, with 10 bases matching TRBD2. The TCR sequence derives from an adult with an advanced solid tumor such as melanoma, head and neck, liver or kidney cancer. Specimen: CD4+ or CD8+ T cells sorted from blood, collected in a trial of the OX40 agonist ivuxolimab. CDR3 coding DNA: TGTGCCAGCAGCTTAGGGACTAGCGGCACCTACGAGCAGTACTTC. Translation gives CASSLGTSGTYEQYF.